This is a list of T cell receptor beta chains from one sample in a study of blood T cells in healthy people across ages. TCRdb independently ran MiXCR on the 5' RACE reads; one entry per CDR3 protein. The sample includes 700,000 to 900,000 distinct CDR3 sequences, roughly 50% seen only once; the top ten take approximately 40%. Sequenced sample: blood. These receptors all stem from an elderly man in good health. The CDR3 runs from the conserved cysteine through the conserved F or W. D genes are given only for firm matches. Some rows mark clone size as missing; the rest say once, few, many or name a class of expanded clone.

>TRBJ2-7|TRBV4-2|NA|18|NA
TGTGCCAGCAGCCGAGAGGATTACCGGACAGCAACTTTCTACGAGCAGTACTTC
CASSREDYRTATFYEQYF
>TRBJ1-2|TRBV12-3/TRBV12-4|NA|13|NA
TGTGCCAGCAGTCGGACAGATAACTATGGCTACACCTTC
CASSRTDNYGYTF
>TRBJ2-5|TRBV28|NA|15|TRBD2
TGTGCCAGCAGCCCTAGCGGGATCGGCGACAATGAGCAGTACTTC
CASSPSGIGDNEQYF
>TRBJ1-1|TRBV20-1|once|14|NA
TGCAGTGCTAGGAGGGACCCCCCGAACACTGAAGCTTTCTTT
CSARRDPPNTEAFF
>TRBJ1-2|TRBV29-1|NA|18|TRBD1
TGCAGCGTTTCCCCGTTTCGGGCCTCTATTTCGACAGGGTTTGGCTACACCTTC
CSVSPFRASISTGFGYTF
>TRBJ2-4|TRBV12-3/TRBV12-4|NA|11|NA
TGTGCCAGCAAAGACAAAACCATTCAGTACTTC
CASKDKTIQYF
>TRBJ1-5|TRBV5-5|NA|16|NA
TGTGCCAGCAGCTTGGAGCAGGGCATTAGCAATCAGCCCCAGCATTTT
CASSLEQGISNQPQHF
>TRBJ2-1|TRBV12-3/TRBV12-4|NA|14|NA
TGTGCCAGCAGTTTTCGAGGTGGGTGGAATGAGCAGTTCTTC
CASSFRGGWNEQFF
>TRBJ2-3|TRBV2|NA|13|NA
TGTGCCAGCAAAGCAGGGGATAACAGATACGCGTATTTT
CASKAGDNRYAYF
>TRBJ2-1|TRBV9|NA|19|TRBD2
TGTGCCAGCAGCGTAGCTACCACTAGCGGGAGGTCCAACTACAATGAGCAGTTCTTC
CASSVATTSGRSNYNEQFF
>TRBJ2-3|TRBV11-2|few|14|TRBD2
TGTGCCAGCAGATCACTAGCGGAGCACAGATACGCGTATTTT
CASRSLAEHRYAYF
>TRBJ2-7|TRBV5-1|few|12|TRBD1
TGCGCCAGCAGCTGGGACAGGGAGGCGCAGTACTTC
CASSWDREAQYF
>TRBJ2-3|TRBV5-1|NA|13|NA
TGCGCCAGCGGGCAGCCGGGGGAGGATACGCAGTATTTT
CASGQPGEDTQYF
>TRBJ2-1|TRBV5-1|NA|16|TRBD2
TGCGCCAGCAGCTTGGGGGGGACTAGCGGGGCCAATGAGCAGTTCTTC
CASSLGGTSGANEQFF
>TRBJ2-3|TRBV6-5|NA|15|NA
TGTGCCAGCAGCTGGGCAGCAACTAGCACAGATACGCAGTATTTT
CASSWAATSTDTQYF
>TRBJ2-1|TRBV20-1|NA|17|TRBD2
TGCAGTGCCAGCGCCTGGCCCGGCGGGAGCGACTACAATGAGCAGTTCTTC
CSASAWPGGSDYNEQFF
>TRBJ2-3|TRBV29-1|few|14|NA
TGCAGCGTTGACCGGGGCTCGAAGATGGATACGCAGTATTTT
CSVDRGSKMDTQYF
>TRBJ2-1|TRBV6-6|NA|15|TRBD2
TGTGCCAGCAAGTTTTTGTCTAGCGGTCACAATGAGCAGTTCTTC
CASKFLSSGHNEQFF
>TRBJ2-7|TRBV20-1|NA|13|TRBD2
TGCAGTGCTCCTAGTCCTAGCGGGGTCGAGCAGTACTTC
CSAPSPSGVEQYF
>TRBJ2-3|TRBV4-2|few|15|TRBD2
TGTGCCAGCAGCCAAGATAGCGGGGGGGCAGATACGCAGTATTTT
CASSQDSGGADTQYF
>TRBJ2-5|TRBV12-3/TRBV12-4|few|13|NA
TGTGCCAGCAGGAGGGGTGGGCAAGAGACCCAGTACTTC
CASRRGGQETQYF
>TRBJ2-5|TRBV9|few|15|TRBD2
TGTGCCAGCAGCGAGGGGACTAGCGGGAGTGAGACCCAGTACTTC
CASSEGTSGSETQYF
>TRBJ2-2|TRBV10-3|NA|15|NA
TGTGCCATCAGTGAGTGGAGAGCGGACACCGGGGAGCTGTTTTTT
CAISEWRADTGELFF
>TRBJ1-2|TRBV29-1|NA|13|TRBD1
TGCAGCGCCGGGACAGGGGGCGTCTATGGCTACACCTTC
CSAGTGGVYGYTF
>TRBJ2-7|TRBV12-3/TRBV12-4|NA|14|TRBD1
TGTGCCAGCAGCCGACAGGGGGTAGATTACGAGCAGTACTTC
CASSRQGVDYEQYF
>TRBJ2-3|TRBV5-1|NA|15|NA
TGCGCCAGCAGTAGGACACCCCGAAGCACAGATACGCAGTATTTT
CASSRTPRSTDTQYF
>TRBJ2-5|TRBV20-1|NA|14|NA
TGCAGTGCTAGGGGACTGTTAGGGCAAGAGACCCAGTACTTC
CSARGLLGQETQYF
>TRBJ2-4|TRBV6-5|NA|14|NA
TGTGCCAGCAGAACAGGTTACTCCTACAATGAGCAGTACTTC
CASRTGYSYNEQYF
>TRBJ2-5|TRBV11-3|few|18|TRBD2
TGTGCCAGCAGCTTAGGATTGCTAGCGGGAGGAGTTCAAGAGACCCAGTACTTC
CASSLGLLAGGVQETQYF
>TRBJ2-3|TRBV20-1|NA|13|NA
TGCAGTGCTAGAGTGGAGGGGGGCAGATACGCGTATTTT
CSARVEGGRYAYF
>TRBJ2-6|TRBV6-5|NA|18|TRBD1
TGTGCCAGCAGTTACACGCTACAGGGGGCCTCTGGGGCCAACGTCCTGACTTTC
CASSYTLQGASGANVLTF
>TRBJ2-1|TRBV3-1|NA|14|NA
TGTGCCAGCAGCCAAGGGTGGGTTTACAATGAGCAGTTCTTC
CASSQGWVYNEQFF
>TRBJ2-7|TRBV5-6|NA|14|NA
TGTGCCAGCAGCTTGCAGGGGCACTCCTACGAGCAGTACTTC
CASSLQGHSYEQYF
>TRBJ2-7|TRBV7-2|NA|12|NA
TGCGCCAGCAGCTTCCCGACAGAAGAGCAGTACTTC
CASSFPTEEQYF
>TRBJ1-2|TRBV21-1|NA|15|NA
TGTGCCAGCAGCAAAGCTCCCGGGACAAACTATGGCTACACCTTC
CASSKAPGTNYGYTF
>TRBJ2-5|TRBV29-1|NA|13|NA
TGCAGCGTTCGGCTAACCCTCCGAGAGACCCAGTACTTC
CSVRLTLRETQYF
>TRBJ1-5|TRBV5-1|NA|14|NA
TGCGCCAGCAGCCGAGAGGGAGGCAATCAGCCCCAGCATTTT
CASSREGGNQPQHF
>TRBJ2-1|TRBV5-1|NA|15|NA
TGCGCCAGCAGCGACAGGCCTTCCTCCTACAATGAGCAGTTCTTC
CASSDRPSSYNEQFF
>TRBJ2-4|TRBV20-1|NA|14|NA
TGCAGTGCTTGGCGCGGGGGCATTGAGATCATTCAGTACTTC
CSAWRGGIEIIQYF
>TRBJ2-3|TRBV15|NA|15|NA
TGTGCCACCAGCAGAGATCGGGCTAGCACAGATACGCAGTATTTT
CATSRDRASTDTQYF
>TRBJ2-1|TRBV29-1|few|14|NA
TGCAGCGTTGATTGGGGGAGGGGGCCCAATGAGCAGTTCTTC
CSVDWGRGPNEQFF
>TRBJ2-7|TRBV28|NA|15|NA
TGTGCCAGCACCCGAGGGGGGTCACGATTCTACGAGCAGTACTTC
CASTRGGSRFYEQYF
>TRBJ1-2|TRBV27|NA|17|TRBD1
TGTGCCAGCAGACCAACAGGGGTAGGAAGCCTCCGGGATGGCTACACCTTC
CASRPTGVGSLRDGYTF
>TRBJ1-5|TRBV3-1|few|16|NA
TGTGCCAGCAGCCAAGATCGGGGGGCCGGCAATCAGCCCCAGCATTTT
CASSQDRGAGNQPQHF